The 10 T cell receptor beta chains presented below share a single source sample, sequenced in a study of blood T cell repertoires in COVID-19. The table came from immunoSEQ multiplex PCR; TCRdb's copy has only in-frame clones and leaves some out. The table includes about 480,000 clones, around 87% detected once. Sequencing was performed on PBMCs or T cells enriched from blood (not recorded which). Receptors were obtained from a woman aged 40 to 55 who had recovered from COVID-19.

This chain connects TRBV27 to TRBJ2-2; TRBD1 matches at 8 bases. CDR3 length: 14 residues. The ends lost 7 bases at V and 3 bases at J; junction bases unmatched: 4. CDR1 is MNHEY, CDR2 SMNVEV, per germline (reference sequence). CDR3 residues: CASTNRGDTGELFF. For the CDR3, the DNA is TGTGCCAGCACCAACAGGGGGGACACCGGGGAGCTGTTTTTT.

Here the CDR3 reads CASSELRIYGYTF. CDR3 DNA sequence: TGTGCCAGTAGTGAACTAAGGATCTATGGCTACACCTTC. The chain carries TRBV19 and TRBJ1-2; the D is unclear. The length of the CDR3 is 13 residues. CDR1 is LNHDA and CDR2 is SQIVND in the germline V gene (reference sequence). The V end was cut by 5 bases, the J end by 4 bases, with 11 bases between.

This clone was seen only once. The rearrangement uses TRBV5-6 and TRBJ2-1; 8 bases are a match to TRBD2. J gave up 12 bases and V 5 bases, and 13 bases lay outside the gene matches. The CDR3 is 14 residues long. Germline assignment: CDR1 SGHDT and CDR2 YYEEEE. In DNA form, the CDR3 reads TGTGCCAGCAGAGTTAGCGGGACGGTTCCTGGGCAGTTCTTC. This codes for CASRVSGTVPGQFF.

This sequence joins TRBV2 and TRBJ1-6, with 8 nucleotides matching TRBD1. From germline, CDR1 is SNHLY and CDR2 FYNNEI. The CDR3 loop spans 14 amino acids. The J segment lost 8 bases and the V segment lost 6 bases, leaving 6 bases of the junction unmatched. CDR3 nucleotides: TGTGCCAGCAGCGCTGGACAGGGAGATTCACCCCTCCACTTT. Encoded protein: CASSAGQGDSPLHF.

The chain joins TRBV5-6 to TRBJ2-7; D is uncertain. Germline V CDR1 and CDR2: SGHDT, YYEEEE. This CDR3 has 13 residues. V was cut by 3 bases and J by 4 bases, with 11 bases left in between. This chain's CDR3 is CASSSEHGYEQYF. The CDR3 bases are TGTGCCAGCAGCTCGGAGCACGGGTACGAGCAGTACTTC.

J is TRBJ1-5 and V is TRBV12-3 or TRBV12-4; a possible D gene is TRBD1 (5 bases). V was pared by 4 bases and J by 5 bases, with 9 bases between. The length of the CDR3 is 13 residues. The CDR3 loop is CASSSGQYQPQHF. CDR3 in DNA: TGTGCCAGCAGTTCAGGGCAGTATCAGCCCCAGCATTTT.

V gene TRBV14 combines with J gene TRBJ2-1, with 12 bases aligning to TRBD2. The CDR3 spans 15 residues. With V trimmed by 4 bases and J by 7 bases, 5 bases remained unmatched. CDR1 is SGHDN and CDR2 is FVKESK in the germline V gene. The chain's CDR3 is CASSRGTSGRNEQFF. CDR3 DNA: TGTGCCAGCAGCCGAGGGACTAGCGGGCGAAATGAGCAGTTCTTC.

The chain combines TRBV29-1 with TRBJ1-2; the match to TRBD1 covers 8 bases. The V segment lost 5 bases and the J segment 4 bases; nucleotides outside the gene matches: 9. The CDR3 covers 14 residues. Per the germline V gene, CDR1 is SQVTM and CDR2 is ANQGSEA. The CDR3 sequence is CSVLTAGTGYGYTF. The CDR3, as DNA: TGCAGCGTTCTCACTGCCGGGACAGGCTATGGCTACACCTTC.

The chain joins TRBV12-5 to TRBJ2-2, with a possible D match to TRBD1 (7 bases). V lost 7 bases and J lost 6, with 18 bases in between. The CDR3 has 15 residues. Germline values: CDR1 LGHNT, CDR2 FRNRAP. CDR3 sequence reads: CASVLGQEGAGELFF. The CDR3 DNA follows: TGTGCTAGTGTTTTAGGACAGGAGGGTGCCGGGGAGCTGTTTTTT.

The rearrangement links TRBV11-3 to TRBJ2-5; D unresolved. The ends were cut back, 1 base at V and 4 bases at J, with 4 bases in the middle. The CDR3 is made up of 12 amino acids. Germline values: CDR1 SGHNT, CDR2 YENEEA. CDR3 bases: TGTGCCAGCAGCTTAGGTCTAGAGACCCAGTACTTC. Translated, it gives CASSLGLETQYF.